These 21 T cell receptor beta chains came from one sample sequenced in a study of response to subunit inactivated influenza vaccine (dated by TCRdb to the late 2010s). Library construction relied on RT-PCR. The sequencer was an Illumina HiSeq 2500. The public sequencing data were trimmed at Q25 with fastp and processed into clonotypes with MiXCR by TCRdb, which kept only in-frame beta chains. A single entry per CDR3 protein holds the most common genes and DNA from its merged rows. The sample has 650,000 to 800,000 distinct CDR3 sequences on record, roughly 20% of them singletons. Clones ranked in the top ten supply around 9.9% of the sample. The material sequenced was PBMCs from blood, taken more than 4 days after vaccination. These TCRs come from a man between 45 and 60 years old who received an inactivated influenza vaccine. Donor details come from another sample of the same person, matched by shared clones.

The CDR3 loop reads CASAGIDYEQYF. CDR3 coding DNA: TGCGCCTCAGCGGGGATAGACTACGAGCAGTACTTC. The chain employs TRBV5-1 and TRBJ2-7; 7 nucleotides align to TRBD2. The CDR3 is 12 amino acids. Germline V gene data show CDR1 as SGHRS and CDR2 as YFSETQ. With 10 bases clipped from V and 3 bases from J, the junction kept 7 bases outside the gene matches.

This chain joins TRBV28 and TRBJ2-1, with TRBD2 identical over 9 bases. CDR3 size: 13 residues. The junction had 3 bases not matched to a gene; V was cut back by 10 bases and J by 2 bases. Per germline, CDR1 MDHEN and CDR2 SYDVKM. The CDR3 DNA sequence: TGTGCCACGACTAGCGGTCCCTACAATGAGCAGTTCTTC. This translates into CATTSGPYNEQFF.

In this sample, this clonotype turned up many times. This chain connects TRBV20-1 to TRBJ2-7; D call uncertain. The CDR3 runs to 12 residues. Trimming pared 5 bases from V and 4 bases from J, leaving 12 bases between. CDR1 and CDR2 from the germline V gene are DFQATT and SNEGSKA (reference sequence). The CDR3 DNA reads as TGCAGTGCTCGTCCCGCCGGATACGAGCAGTACTTC. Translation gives CSARPAGYEQYF.

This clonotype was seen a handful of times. CDR3 in amino acids: CSARGRDPITNYGYTF. Written as DNA, the CDR3 is TGCAGTGCTAGGGGGCGGGACCCCATTACTAACTATGGCTACACCTTC. The chain joins TRBV20-1 to TRBJ1-2; a weak D match, TRBD1 (5 bases). The V end lost 3 bases, the J end lost 0 bases, and 17 bases lay between the germline ends. CDR1 is DFQATT and CDR2 is SNEGSKA in the germline V gene (reference sequence). This CDR3 region has 16 residues.

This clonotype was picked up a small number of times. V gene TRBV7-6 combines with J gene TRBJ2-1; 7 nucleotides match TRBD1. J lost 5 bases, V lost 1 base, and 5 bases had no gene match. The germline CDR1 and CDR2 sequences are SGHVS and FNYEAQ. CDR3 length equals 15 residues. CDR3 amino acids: CASSLVAQGDNEQFF. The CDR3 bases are TGTGCCAGCAGCTTAGTCGCCCAGGGGGACAATGAGCAGTTCTTC.

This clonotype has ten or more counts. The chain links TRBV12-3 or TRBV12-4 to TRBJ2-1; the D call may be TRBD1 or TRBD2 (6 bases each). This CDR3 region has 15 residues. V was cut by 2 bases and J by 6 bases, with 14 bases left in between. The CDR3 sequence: CASSLTGGQGNEQFF. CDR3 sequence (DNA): TGTGCCAGCAGTTTAACTGGGGGGCAGGGCAATGAGCAGTTCTTC.

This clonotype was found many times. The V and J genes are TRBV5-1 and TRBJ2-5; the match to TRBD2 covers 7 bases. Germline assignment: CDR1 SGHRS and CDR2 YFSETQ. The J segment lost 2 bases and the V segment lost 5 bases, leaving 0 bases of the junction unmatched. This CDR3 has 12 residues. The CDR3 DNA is TGCGCCAGCAGGGGACTACAAGAGACCCAGTACTTC. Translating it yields CASRGLQETQYF.

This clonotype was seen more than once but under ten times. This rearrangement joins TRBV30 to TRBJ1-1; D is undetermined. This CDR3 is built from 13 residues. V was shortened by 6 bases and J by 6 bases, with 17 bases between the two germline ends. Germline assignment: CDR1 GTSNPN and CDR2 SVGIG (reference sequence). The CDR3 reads CACLRGLRAEAFF. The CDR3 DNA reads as TGTGCCTGTCTGCGAGGGTTACGGGCTGAAGCTTTCTTT.

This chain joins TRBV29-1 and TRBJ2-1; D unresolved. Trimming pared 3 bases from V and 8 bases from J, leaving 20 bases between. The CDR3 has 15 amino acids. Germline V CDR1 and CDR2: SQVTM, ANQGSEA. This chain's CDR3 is CSVELVGSPSHEQFF. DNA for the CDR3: TGCAGCGTTGAGCTGGTGGGATCCCCGTCCCATGAGCAGTTCTTC.

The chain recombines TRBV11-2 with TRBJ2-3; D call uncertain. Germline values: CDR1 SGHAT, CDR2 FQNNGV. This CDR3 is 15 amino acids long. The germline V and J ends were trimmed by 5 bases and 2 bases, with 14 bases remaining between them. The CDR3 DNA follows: TGTGCCAGCAGCGTAAGTGGGCGAAACACAGATACGCAGTATTTT. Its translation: CASSVSGRNTDTQYF.

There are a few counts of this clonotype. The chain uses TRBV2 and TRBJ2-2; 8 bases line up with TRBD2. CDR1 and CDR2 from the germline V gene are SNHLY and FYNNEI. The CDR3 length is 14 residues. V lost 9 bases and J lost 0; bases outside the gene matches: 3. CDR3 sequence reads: CARRGLANTGELFF. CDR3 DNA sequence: TGTGCCAGGAGGGGACTAGCGAACACCGGGGAGCTGTTTTTT.

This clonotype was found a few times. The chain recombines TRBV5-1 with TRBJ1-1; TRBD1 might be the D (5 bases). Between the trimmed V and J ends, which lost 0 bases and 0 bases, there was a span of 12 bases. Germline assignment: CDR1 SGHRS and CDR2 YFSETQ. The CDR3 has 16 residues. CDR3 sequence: CASSLATAGMNTEAFF. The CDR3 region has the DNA TGCGCCAGCAGCTTGGCCACAGCAGGGATGAACACTGAAGCTTTCTTT.

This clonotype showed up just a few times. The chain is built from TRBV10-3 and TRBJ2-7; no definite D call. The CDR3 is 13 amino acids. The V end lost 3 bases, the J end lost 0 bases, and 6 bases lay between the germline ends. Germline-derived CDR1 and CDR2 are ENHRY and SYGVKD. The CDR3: CAISDYLSYEQYF. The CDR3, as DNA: TGTGCCATCAGTGATTACCTCTCCTACGAGCAGTACTTC.

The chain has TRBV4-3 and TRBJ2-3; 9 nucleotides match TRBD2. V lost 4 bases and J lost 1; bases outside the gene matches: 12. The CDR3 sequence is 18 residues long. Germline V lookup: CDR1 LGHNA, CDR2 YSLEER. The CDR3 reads CASSLDMGSGSGTDTQYF. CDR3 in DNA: TGCGCCAGCAGCCTCGACATGGGTAGCGGGAGTGGCACAGATACGCAGTATTTT.

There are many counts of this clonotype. The CDR3 DNA sequence: TGCAGTGCCTTGATGGGGCTGAACACTGAAGCTTTCTTT. This gives the protein CSALMGLNTEAFF. The J gene is TRBJ1-1, the V gene TRBV20-1; weak D call: TRBD1 (5 bases). CDR1 is DFQATT, CDR2 SNEGSKA, per germline (reference sequence). The ends were cut back, 6 bases at V and 0 bases at J, with 11 bases in the middle. The CDR3 consists of 13 residues.

The CDR3 DNA reads TGCAGCGTTGAGAGACAAGCGACCGGGGAGCTGTTTTTT. It translates to CSVERQATGELFF. The chain joins TRBV29-1 to TRBJ2-2; D gene uncertain. The CDR3 totals 13 residues. The V and J ends lost 3 bases and 5 bases respectively, with 10 bases between them. Per the germline V gene, CDR1 is SQVTM and CDR2 is ANQGSEA.

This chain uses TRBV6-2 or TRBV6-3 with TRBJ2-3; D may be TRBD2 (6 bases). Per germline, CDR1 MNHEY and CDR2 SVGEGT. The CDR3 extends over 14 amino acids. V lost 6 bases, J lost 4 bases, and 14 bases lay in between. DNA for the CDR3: TGTGCCAGCAGATCGCGGGGTGCCGCAGATACGCAGTATTTT. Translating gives CASRSRGAADTQYF.

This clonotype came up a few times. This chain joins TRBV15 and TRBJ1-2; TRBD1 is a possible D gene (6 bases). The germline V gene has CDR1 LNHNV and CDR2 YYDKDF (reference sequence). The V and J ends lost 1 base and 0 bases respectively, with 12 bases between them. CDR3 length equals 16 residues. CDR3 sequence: CATSRGGTRPNYGYTF. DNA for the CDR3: TGTGCCACCAGCAGAGGCGGGACAAGACCTAACTATGGCTACACCTTC.

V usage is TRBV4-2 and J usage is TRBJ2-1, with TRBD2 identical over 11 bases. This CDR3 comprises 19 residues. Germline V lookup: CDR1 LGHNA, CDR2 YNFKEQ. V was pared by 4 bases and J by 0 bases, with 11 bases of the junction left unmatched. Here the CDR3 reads CASSPPGLAAPSSYNEQFF. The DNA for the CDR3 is TGTGCCAGCAGCCCACCGGGACTAGCGGCCCCGAGCTCCTACAATGAGCAGTTCTTC.

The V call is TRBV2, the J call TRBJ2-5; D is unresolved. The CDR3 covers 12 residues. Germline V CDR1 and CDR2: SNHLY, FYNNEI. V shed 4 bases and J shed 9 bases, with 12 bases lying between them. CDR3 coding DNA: TGTGCCAGCAGTGGAGACCCCGGTTCCCAGTACTTC. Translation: CASSGDPGSQYF.

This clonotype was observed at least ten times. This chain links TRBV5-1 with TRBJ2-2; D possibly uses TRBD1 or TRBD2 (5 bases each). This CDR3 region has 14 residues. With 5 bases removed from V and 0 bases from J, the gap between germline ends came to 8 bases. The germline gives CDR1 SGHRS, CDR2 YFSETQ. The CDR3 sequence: CASREGSNTGELFF. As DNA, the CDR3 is TGCGCCAGCAGAGAGGGGTCGAACACCGGGGAGCTGTTTTTT.